The entry below gives a single T cell receptor (beta chain) sequence along with its context. The CDR3 covers 16 residues. Trimming removed 2 bases from V and 0 bases from J, with 10 bases in between. CDR1 SGHAT and CDR2 FQNNGV come from the germline V gene. Each CDR3 protein is one row after TCRdb ran MiXCR on the 5' RACE reads. There are 64,000 or so distinct CDR3 sequences in the sample; approximately 14% occur only once, and roughly 4.2% lies in the top ten. This sample was included in a study of early T cells in non-severe SARS-CoV-2 infection. The overall study: Unsorted whole blood bulk RNA was sequenced, with unpaired chains.

Sequencing was carried out using whole blood. The rearrangement joins TRBV11-2 to TRBJ2-2, with D possibly being TRBD2 (6 bases). This TCR derives from an adult who was a healthcare worker with PCR-confirmed SARS-CoV-2 infection or an uninfected control (not recorded which). This CDR3 reads CASSLNWDSNTGELFF. The CDR3 DNA reads TGTGCCAGCAGCTTAAACTGGGACTCGAACACCGGGGAGCTGTTTTTT.